This paragraph covers one T cell receptor beta chain sequence. Trimming cost V 4 bases and J 6 bases; bases outside gene matches: 7. CDR1 is MRHNA, CDR2 SNTAGT, per germline. The CDR3 runs to 17 residues. This entry is derived from a study of cytomegalovirus exposure and HLA in healthy donors. Amplification used 60 Vbeta primers and 13 Jbeta primers. The protocol was immunoSEQ multiplex PCR, while the TCRdb copy is restricted to in-frame clones and leaves out a portion. The sample includes 200,000 or so clones, 60% to 80% of them seen just once. The V and J genes are TRBV6-4 and TRBJ2-2, with TRBD2 identical over 14 bases. This receptor was identified in a young woman in good health and CMV-seronegative. The material sequenced was PBMCs. The CDR3 sequence: CASSVPGLAGVPGELFF. CDR3 nucleotides: TGTGCCAGCAGTGTCCCGGGACTAGCGGGAGTCCCCGGGGAGCTGTTTTTT.